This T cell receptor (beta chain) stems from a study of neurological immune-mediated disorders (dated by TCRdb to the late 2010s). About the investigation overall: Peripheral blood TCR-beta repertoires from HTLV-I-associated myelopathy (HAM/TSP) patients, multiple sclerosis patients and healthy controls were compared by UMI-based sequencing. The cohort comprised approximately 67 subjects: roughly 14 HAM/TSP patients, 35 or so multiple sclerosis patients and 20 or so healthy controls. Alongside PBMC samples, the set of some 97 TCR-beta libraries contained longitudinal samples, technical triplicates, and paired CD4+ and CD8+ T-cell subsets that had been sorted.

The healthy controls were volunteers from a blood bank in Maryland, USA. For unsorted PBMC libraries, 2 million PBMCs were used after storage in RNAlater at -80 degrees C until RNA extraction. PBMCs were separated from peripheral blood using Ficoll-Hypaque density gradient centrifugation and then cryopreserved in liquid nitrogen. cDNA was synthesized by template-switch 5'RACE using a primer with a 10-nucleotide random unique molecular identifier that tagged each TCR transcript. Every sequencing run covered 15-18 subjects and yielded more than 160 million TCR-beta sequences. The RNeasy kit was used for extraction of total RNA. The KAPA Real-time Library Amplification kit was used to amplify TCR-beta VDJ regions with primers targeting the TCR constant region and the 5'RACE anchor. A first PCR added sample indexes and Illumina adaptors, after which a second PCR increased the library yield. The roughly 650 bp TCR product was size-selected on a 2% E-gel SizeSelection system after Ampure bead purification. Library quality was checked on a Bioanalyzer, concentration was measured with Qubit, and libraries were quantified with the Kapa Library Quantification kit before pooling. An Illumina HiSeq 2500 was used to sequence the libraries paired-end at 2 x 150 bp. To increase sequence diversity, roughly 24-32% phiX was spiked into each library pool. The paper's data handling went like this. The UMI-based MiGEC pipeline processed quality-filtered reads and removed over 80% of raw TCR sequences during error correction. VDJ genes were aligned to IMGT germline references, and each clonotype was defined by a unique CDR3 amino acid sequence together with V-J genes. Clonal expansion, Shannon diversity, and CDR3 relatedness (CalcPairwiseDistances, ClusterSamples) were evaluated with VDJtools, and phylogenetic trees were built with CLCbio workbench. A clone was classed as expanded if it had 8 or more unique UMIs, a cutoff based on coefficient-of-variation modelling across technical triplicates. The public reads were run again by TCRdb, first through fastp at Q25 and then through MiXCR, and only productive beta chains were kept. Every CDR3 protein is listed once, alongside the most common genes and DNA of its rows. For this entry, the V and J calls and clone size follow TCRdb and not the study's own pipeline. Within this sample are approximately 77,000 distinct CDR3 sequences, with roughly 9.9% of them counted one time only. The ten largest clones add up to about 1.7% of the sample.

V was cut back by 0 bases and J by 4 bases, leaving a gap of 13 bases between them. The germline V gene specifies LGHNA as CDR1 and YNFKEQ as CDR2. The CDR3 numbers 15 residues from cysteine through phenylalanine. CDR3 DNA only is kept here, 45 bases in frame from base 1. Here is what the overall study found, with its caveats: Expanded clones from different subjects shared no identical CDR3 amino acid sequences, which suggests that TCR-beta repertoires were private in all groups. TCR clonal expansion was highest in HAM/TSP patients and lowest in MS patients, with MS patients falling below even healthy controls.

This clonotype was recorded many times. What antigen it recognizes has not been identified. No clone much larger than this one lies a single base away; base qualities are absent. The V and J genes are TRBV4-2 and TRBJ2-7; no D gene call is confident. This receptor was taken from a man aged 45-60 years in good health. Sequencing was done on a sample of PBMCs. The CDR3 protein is CASSQDRTVEYEQYF. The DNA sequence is TGTGCCAGCAGCCAAGATCGAACAGTTGAATACGAGCAGTACTTC.